The 3 T cell receptor beta chains in this list originate from one sample, sequenced in a study of T cell clonality in common variable immunodeficiency. Produced via immunoSEQ multiplex PCR; TCRdb's table is partial and in-frame only. The sample was found to contain 30,000 to 40,000 clones, and every one recurs. Sequenced input: peripheral blood mononuclear cells. Every receptor here comes from a person aged 18-70 years in good health.

About this clone: The CDR3 goes on 3 residues after the read ends, and that part is filled in from the germline J gene. The chain is built from TRBV7-8 and TRBJ1-1; D is perhaps TRBD1 (5 bases). CDR1 SGHVS and CDR2 FQNEAQ come from the germline V gene. The CDR3 runs 14 residues. The V gene lost 5 bases and the J gene lost 4 bases, with 14 bases spanning the gap. The CDR3 protein is CASSGARGVTEAFF. The part of the CDR3 DNA that was read is TGTGCCAGCAGCGGGGCACGGGGGGTCACTGAA.

Ten or more counts support this clone. Sequencing ends 3 residues short of the CDR3 end; the germline J gene provides the rest. The chain uses TRBV10-3 and TRBJ1-1; D might be TRBD1 (5 bases). Germline V gene data show CDR1 as ENHRY and CDR2 as SYGVKD. The CDR3 extends over 14 amino acids. CDR3 DNA (partial): TGTGCCATCAGAAAGGGACTAGCGGGAGGGGAA. It is translated as CAIRKGLAGGE. The CDR3 reads in full as CAIRKGLAGGEAFF.

This clone occurred many times. Read coverage stops 3 residues before the CDR3 terminus; the germline J gene supplies the remainder. The chain couples TRBV7-2 to TRBJ2-3; D is possibly TRBD2 (5 bases). This CDR3 comprises 14 residues. V lost 1 base and J 0 bases, leaving 5 bases between the germline ends. Germline V gives CDR1 SGHTA, CDR2 FQGNSA. CDR3 DNA, as far as it was read: TGTGCCAGCAGCTTAGGGACTAGCACAGATACG. Translated: CASSLGTSTDT. The entire CDR3 is CASSLGTSTDTQYF. Based on the CDR3 plus reference TRBV7-2 and TRBJ2-3, the full variable domain is GAGVSQSPSNKVTEKGKDVELRCDPISGHTALYWYRQSLGQGLEFLIYFQGNSAPDKSGLPSDRFSAERTGGSVSTLTIQRTQQEDSAVYLCASSLGTSTDTQYFGPGTRLTVL.